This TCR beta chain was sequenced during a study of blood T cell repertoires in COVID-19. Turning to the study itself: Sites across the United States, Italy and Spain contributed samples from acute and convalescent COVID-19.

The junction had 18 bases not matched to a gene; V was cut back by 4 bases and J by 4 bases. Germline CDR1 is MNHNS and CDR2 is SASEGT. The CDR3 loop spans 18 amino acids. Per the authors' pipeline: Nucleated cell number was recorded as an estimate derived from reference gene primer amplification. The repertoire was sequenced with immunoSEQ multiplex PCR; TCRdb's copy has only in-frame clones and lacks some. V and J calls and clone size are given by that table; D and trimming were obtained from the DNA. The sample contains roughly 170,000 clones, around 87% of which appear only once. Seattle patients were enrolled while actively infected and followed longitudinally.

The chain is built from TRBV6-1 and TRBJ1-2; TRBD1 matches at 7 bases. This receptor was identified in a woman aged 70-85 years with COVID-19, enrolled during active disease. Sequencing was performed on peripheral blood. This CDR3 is CASSGGIDRESILYGYTF. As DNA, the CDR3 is TGTGCCAGCAGTGGAGGGATCGACAGGGAGAGTATCCTCTATGGCTACACCTTC.